This T cell receptor (beta chain) was captured in a study of early T cells in non-severe SARS-CoV-2 infection. Findings and limits, study-wide: There was a bias toward anti-spike CD8 responses in VDJdb matching, which missed private and CD4 specificities.

As for this clonotype: What it recognizes is unknown.

Trimming took 3 bases from V and 1 from J, leaving 13 bases between them. Germline V lookup: CDR1 SGHVS, CDR2 FQNEAQ. The CDR3 has 15 residues. TCRdb reprocessed the 5' RACE reads with MiXCR, giving one entry per CDR3 protein. This sample has around 65,000 distinct CDR3 sequences, with 10% to 15% found just once. V is TRBV7-8 and J is TRBJ2-7; D is undetermined. This TCR was recovered from an adult who was a healthcare worker with PCR-confirmed SARS-CoV-2 infection or an uninfected control (not recorded which). Sample: whole blood, taken at baseline. The CDR3 nucleotides read TGTGCCAGCAGCTTCGGACCCAGTCCTTCCTACGAGCAGTACTTC. Amino acids: CASSFGPSPSYEQYF.